This entry describes one T cell receptor beta chain. The sample originates from a study of blood T cell repertoires in COVID-19. Participants had their cohort set by participant-reported clinical history. Clones were read by immunoSEQ multiplex PCR, and TCRdb kept only the in-frame ones, dropping some. The repertoire consists of 260,000 or so clones, with 75% to 90% occurring once and the leading ten covering around 2.5%. The source is a woman in her fifties or sixties who had recovered from COVID-19. The sequenced material came from PBMCs or T cells enriched from blood (not recorded which).

The DNA of the CDR3 is TGTGCCTGGAGTGCGTATACCCTCGGCGGGAGGACTATACAAGAGACCCAGTACTTC. Translated: CAWSAYTLGGRTIQETQYF. The chain combines TRBV30 with TRBJ2-5, with TRBD2 matching 8 bases. Trimming took 1 base from V and 2 from J; bases not matched to a gene: 18. This CDR3 comprises 19 residues. CDR1 is GTSNPN, CDR2 SVGIG, per germline (reference sequence). The full variable domain, with the rest looked up from reference TRBV30 and TRBJ2-5, is SQTIHQWPATLVQPVGSPLSLECTVEGTSNPNLYWYRQAAGRGLQLLFYSVGIGQISSEVPQNLSASRPQDRQFILSSKKLLLSDSGFYLCAWSAYTLGGRTIQETQYFGPGTRLLVL.